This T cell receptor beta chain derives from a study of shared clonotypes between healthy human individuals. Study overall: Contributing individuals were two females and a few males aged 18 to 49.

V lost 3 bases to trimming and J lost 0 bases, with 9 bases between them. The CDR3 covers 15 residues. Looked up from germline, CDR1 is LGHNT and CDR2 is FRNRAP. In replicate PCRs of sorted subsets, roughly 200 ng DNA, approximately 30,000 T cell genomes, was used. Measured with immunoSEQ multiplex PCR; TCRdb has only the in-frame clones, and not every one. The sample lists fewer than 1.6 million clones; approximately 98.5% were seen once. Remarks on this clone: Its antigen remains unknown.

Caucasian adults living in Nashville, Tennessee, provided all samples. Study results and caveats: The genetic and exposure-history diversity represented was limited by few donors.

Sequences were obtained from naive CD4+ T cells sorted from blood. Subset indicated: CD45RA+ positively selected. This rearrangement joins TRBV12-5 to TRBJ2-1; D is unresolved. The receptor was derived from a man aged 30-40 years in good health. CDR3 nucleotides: TGTGCTAGTGGTTTCGGTCACAGCTCCTACAATGAGCAGTTCTTC. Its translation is CASGFGHSSYNEQFF.